The 15 T cell receptor beta chains reported below all come from one sample, sequenced in a study of blood T cells in healthy people across ages. A J-beta primer mix and a sample-barcoded 5' primer were used in a second PCR of roughly 6 to 12 cycles. Each CDR3 protein is one row after TCRdb ran MiXCR on the 5' RACE reads. The table shows roughly 700,000 distinct CDR3 sequences, with 32% occurring only once. Sequencing was carried out using blood. Receptor source: a woman older than 75 in good health.

This clonotype was detected ten times or more. The V and J genes are TRBV6-2 or TRBV6-3 and TRBJ2-7; 9 bases align to TRBD2. In germline, CDR1 is MNHEY, CDR2 SVGEGT. V lost 7 bases, J lost 1 base, and 5 bases stayed unmatched. This CDR3 comprises 14 residues. The CDR3 bases are TGTGCCAGCAATCTAGCGGGACCTTCCTACGAGCAGTACTTC. Its protein is CASNLAGPSYEQYF.

As regards this clonotype: One junction end does not reproduce the germline sequence, and a read error may be involved. J is TRBJ2-5 and V is TRBV7-2; D is ambiguous. Germline assignment: CDR1 SGHTA and CDR2 FQGNSA. The CDR3 totals 11 residues. CDR3 coding DNA: TGTGCCAGCAGCCCCCAAGAGACCCGGTACTTC. Residues: CASSPQETRYF.

V gene TRBV18 combines with J gene TRBJ1-1, with unresolved D. This CDR3 is built from 12 residues. Trimming took 2 bases from V and 5 from J, leaving 6 bases between them. Germline lookup yields CDR1 KGHSH and CDR2 LQKENI. The CDR3 DNA is TGTGCCAGCTCACCAATGGGAACTGAAGCTTTCTTT. It is translated as CASSPMGTEAFF.

The V and J genes are TRBV20-1 and TRBJ2-7; 9 nucleotides line up with TRBD2. The J call may not be correct, given that the DNA end is closer to TRBJ2-5. Germline V CDR1 and CDR2: DFQATT, SNEGSKA (reference sequence). The CDR3 is 15 residues long. The CDR3 nucleotides are TGCAGTGCTAGAGGGGTTAGCGGGAGAGGAGAGACCCAGTACTTC. This sequence encodes CSARGVSGRGETQYF.

This chain uses TRBV5-1 with TRBJ2-5; possible D gene TRBD1, 5 bases. The J call is doubtful: the DNA matches TRBJ2-7 better. The V gene's germline CDR1 is SGHRS and CDR2 YFSETQ. The CDR3 runs to 14 residues. The CDR3 reads CASSFDSKPYEQYF. The CDR3 DNA follows: TGCGCCAGCAGCTTTGACAGCAAACCCTACGAGCAGTACTTC.

On this clonotype itself: The junction and the germline gene differ at one end; a read error may be behind it. The chain employs TRBV20-1 and TRBJ1-1; the match to TRBD1 covers 7 bases. Germline V gene sequence: CDR1 DFQATT, CDR2 SNEGSKA (reference sequence). This CDR3 spans 16 amino acids. The CDR3 loop is CGARDGRGLRNTEAFF. The CDR3 DNA follows: TGCGGTGCTAGAGATGGGAGGGGGCTTAGGAACACTGAAGCTTTCTTT.

This clonotype was detected ten times or more. The DNA for the CDR3 is TGCGCCAGCAGCCTGAACCCGGGACAGGGAACCGATGAGCAGTTCTTC. Its protein is CASSLNPGQGTDEQFF. This rearrangement joins TRBV5-1 to TRBJ2-1, with TRBD1 matching over 9 bases. CDR1 and CDR2 from the germline V gene are SGHRS and YFSETQ. This CDR3 spans 16 amino acids. With 4 bases clipped from V and 8 bases from J, the junction kept 13 bases outside the gene matches.

This clonotype has only one observation. V usage is TRBV11-2 and J usage is TRBJ1-1; tentative D call: TRBD1 (6 bases). This CDR3 spans 13 amino acids. Germline CDR1 reads SGHAT; CDR2 reads FQNNGV. Trimming stripped 7 bases from V and 1 base from J, with 10 bases between. In DNA form, the CDR3 reads TGTGCCAGCAACCGAGGGGGGAACACTGAAGCTTTCTTT. This sequence encodes CASNRGGNTEAFF. Full variable domain (rest looked up from reference TRBV11-2 and TRBJ1-1): EAGVAQSPRYKIIEKRQSVAFWCNPISGHATLYWYQQILGQGPKLLIQFQNNGVVDDSQLPKDRFSAERLKGVDSTLKIQPAKLEDSAVYLCASNRGGNTEAFFGQGTRLTVV.

This chain connects TRBV12-3 or TRBV12-4 to TRBJ2-3; D unresolved. Trimming left V 6 bases short and J 11 bases short, with 15 bases between. This CDR3 contains 12 residues. The CDR3 region has the DNA TGTGCCAGCAGCCCCTCTAAAACAAGGCAGTATTTT. Translated: CASSPSKTRQYF.

The chain couples TRBV14 to TRBJ2-5; unclear D gene. The CDR3 loop spans 13 amino acids. Germline CDR1 SGHDN, CDR2 FVKESK. V was cut by 1 base and J by 11 bases, with 14 bases left in between. CDR3 bases: TGTGCCAGCAGCCAAGGGATCAACAATGAGCAGTACTTC. Amino acid sequence: CASSQGINNEQYF.

The chain is built from TRBV20-1 and TRBJ2-4; D may be TRBD1 (5 bases). The germline CDR1 and CDR2 sequences are DFQATT and SNEGSKA (reference sequence). This CDR3 is built from 14 residues. Trimming stripped 3 bases from V and 2 bases from J, with 11 bases between. DNA for the CDR3: TGCAGTGCTAGGGGCTCAGGGTCCAAAAACATTCAGTACTTC. This codes for CSARGSGSKNIQYF.

The chain recombines TRBV11-2 with TRBJ2-2, with 12 nucleotides matching TRBD2. Germline lookup yields CDR1 SGHAT and CDR2 FQNNGV. The junction had 3 bases not matched to a gene; V was cut back by 4 bases and J by 0 bases. The CDR3 totals 17 residues. CDR3 nucleotide sequence: TGTGCCAGCAGCTCCAGACTAGCGGGGGCGAACACCGGGGAGCTGTTTTTT. It yields the protein CASSSRLAGANTGELFF.

This clonotype was counted many times. CDR3 sequence: CASSLFGQGGEQYF. The CDR3 coding sequence is TGTGCCAGCAGTTTGTTCGGACAGGGCGGCGAGCAGTACTTC. The chain combines TRBV28 with TRBJ2-7, with 8 bases matching TRBD1. The CDR3 has 14 residues. V shed 3 bases, J shed 6 bases, and the junction held 7 bases outside the gene matches. Per germline, CDR1 MDHEN and CDR2 SYDVKM.

The chain couples TRBV28 to TRBJ2-3; no clear D. V was trimmed by 0 bases and J by 0 bases, leaving 13 bases between them. CDR3 length: 17 residues. CDR1 and CDR2 from the germline V gene are MDHEN and SYDVKM. CDR3 sequence: CASSLWAGGRSTDTQYF. The CDR3 DNA is TGTGCCAGCAGTTTATGGGCCGGCGGTAGGAGCACAGATACGCAGTATTTT.

This clonotype has just a few counts. The V gene is TRBV5-1, the J gene TRBJ2-1, with 9 bases aligning to TRBD2. CDR3 size: 15 residues. Germline assignment: CDR1 SGHRS and CDR2 YFSETQ. Trimming cost V 0 bases and J 9 bases; bases outside gene matches: 7. The CDR3 bases are TGCGCCAGCAGCTTGGCTAGCGGGGAAATTGGTGAGCAGTTCTTC. It codes for CASSLASGEIGEQFF.